This T cell receptor (beta chain) was captured in a study of Tregs in tolerant kidney transplant recipients. Sequencing used immunoSEQ multiplex PCR; TCRdb keeps in-frame clones, though not all of them. The data hold about 240,000 clones, with 80% to 85% observed a single time. From germline, CDR1 is SGDLS and CDR2 YYNGEE. The ends were cut back, 0 bases at V and 0 bases at J, with 11 bases in the middle. There are 16 residues in the CDR3. This clonotype originated in a human donor in good health. The sequencing input was CD4+ T cells from blood. The J gene is TRBJ2-3, the V gene TRBV9; D is uncertain. CDR3 sequence reads: CASSVGLGPSTDTQYF. The CDR3 DNA is TGTGCCAGCAGCGTAGGTCTTGGGCCTAGCACAGATACGCAGTATTTT.